This TCR beta chain comes out of a study of control samples from healthy donors and cancer patients. Libraries were prepared by immunoSEQ multiplex PCR; TCRdb keeps only in-frame clonotypes and omits some of them. The sample shows roughly 90,000 clones, 85% to 95% of them seen only once. V lost 6 bases and J lost 5, with 17 bases in between. CDR1 is SGHRS, CDR2 YFSETQ, per germline. The CDR3 extends over 14 amino acids. The chain uses TRBV5-1 and TRBJ1-1, with D perhaps TRBD1 (5 bases). The specimen was blood. The TCR comes from a young woman in good health. The CDR3 nucleotides read TGCGCCAGCACCTGGGGCGCGGAGGAAACTGAAGCTTTCTTT. It codes for CASTWGAEETEAFF.